This T cell receptor beta chain was sequenced during a study of cytomegalovirus exposure and HLA in healthy donors. Researchers ran the PCR with 60 Vbeta and 13 Jbeta primers. Assay used: immunoSEQ multiplex PCR; TCRdb lists only in-frame clones, some missing. The sample carries about 210,000 clones, 70% to 80% recorded once. Comments on this clone: Its specificity is not known.

The CDR3 length is 16 residues. Losses at the gene ends were 0 bases for V and 11 bases for J; bases not matched to a gene: 11. Germline V CDR1 and CDR2: MGHRA, YSYEKL. Study-level findings and limits: Some V segments (TRBV6-2 and TRBV6-3 among them) were excluded as indistinguishable. Previous analysis showed most TCR beta V segments were productive about 90% or about 30% of the time. Among TCR beta chains of equal frequency, HLA-associated ones were more clonally expanded in a later analysis. Specific recognition of CMV antigens was confirmed in vitro for three chains (all CMV-associated).

The sequenced sample consisted of PBMCs. The receptor's source is a woman aged 25-40 years in good health and CMV-seropositive. The genes are TRBV4-1 and TRBJ2-1; TRBD2 matches 9 bases. CDR3 protein: CASSQEAAGGPSKQFF. CDR3 DNA: TGCGCCAGCAGCCAAGAAGCGGCGGGGGGGCCTTCAAAGCAGTTCTTC.